These 22 T cell receptor beta chains were sequenced from one sample in a study of shared clonotypes between healthy human individuals. Only in-frame clones appear in the TCRdb table, and some are missing; sequencing was by immunoSEQ multiplex PCR. The sample consists of roughly 1,600,000 clones, roughly 98.5% of them appearing once. The material sequenced was naive CD4+ T cells sorted from blood. Subset denoted: CD45RA+ positively selected. The receptor source for this set is a man aged 25 to 40 in good health.

CDR3 loop: CASGSYSGITDEQYF. The CDR3 coding sequence is TGTGCCAGCGGTTCTTATAGCGGGATTACGGACGAGCAGTACTTC. This sequence joins TRBV6-1 and TRBJ2-7; 8 bases line up with TRBD2. The length of the CDR3 is 15 residues. The V segment lost 8 bases and the J segment 5 bases; nucleotides outside the gene matches: 14. Per germline, CDR1 MNHNS and CDR2 SASEGT.

The chain combines TRBV19 with TRBJ1-2, with D unresolved. CDR3 size: 13 residues. CDR1 is LNHDA, CDR2 SQIVND, per germline (reference sequence). The V gene lost 5 bases and the J gene lost 2 bases, with 9 bases spanning the gap. The DNA of the CDR3 is TGTGCCAGTAGTCGGACCATAAACTATGGCTACACCTTC. It codes for CASSRTINYGYTF.

V gene TRBV5-4 combines with J gene TRBJ2-5, with D perhaps being TRBD1 or TRBD2 (5 bases each). The tail of the sequence fits TRBJ2-7 better, so the J call may be wrong. CDR1 SGHNT and CDR2 YYREEE come from the germline V gene (reference sequence). The CDR3 runs to 15 residues. CDR3 protein: CASSSPGTGSYEQYF. In DNA form, the CDR3 reads TGTGCCAGCAGTTCTCCCGGGACGGGTTCCTACGAGCAGTACTTC.

Concerning this clone: Other DNA sequences within the sample encode an identical CDR3. The CDR3, as DNA: TGTGCCAGCAGTTACTCGCGGGACAGAACCTACGAGCAGTACTTC. Translating it yields CASSYSRDRTYEQYF. V is TRBV6-5 and J is TRBJ2-7; D perhaps matches TRBD1 (7 bases). Per the germline V gene, CDR1 is MNHEY and CDR2 is SVGAGI. This CDR3 is 15 amino acids long. Trimming cost V 0 bases and J 2 bases, with 11 bases left between them.

J is TRBJ2-7 and V is TRBV7-6; 8 bases agree with TRBD1. V shed 5 bases, J shed 5 bases, and the junction held 20 bases outside the gene matches. The CDR3 runs 18 residues. Germline V gives CDR1 SGHVS, CDR2 FNYEAQ. CDR3 DNA sequence: TGTGCCAGCAGCGTCGACAGGGGAAGGCCCCTCCCTGCGGACGAGCAGTACTTC. It specifies CASSVDRGRPLPADEQYF.

This chain joins TRBV9 and TRBJ2-3; D is undetermined. Germline CDR1 is SGDLS and CDR2 is YYNGEE. Trimming left V 0 bases short and J 1 base short, with 9 bases between. CDR3 length equals 15 residues. The CDR3 coding sequence is TGTGCCAGCAGCGTAGACTTAACGGGCACAGATACGCAGTATTTT. This translates into CASSVDLTGTDTQYF.

This clone was counted a single time. This chain connects TRBV18 to TRBJ1-2; unclear D gene. CDR1 and CDR2 (germline): KGHSH, LQKENI. Trimming stripped 1 base from V and 8 bases from J, with 14 bases between. This CDR3 spans 14 amino acids. CDR3 DNA sequence: TGTGCCAGCTCACCACGGTCCCCTCATGGGGGCTACACCTTC. Protein product: CASSPRSPHGGYTF.

The chain recombines TRBV30 with TRBJ1-5; 8 positions agree with TRBD1. Germline lookup yields CDR1 GTSNPN and CDR2 SVGIG (reference sequence). Unmatched junction bases numbered 4, after V lost 4 bases and J lost 5 bases. This CDR3 is 13 amino acids long. CDR3 region: CAWTTGDHQPQHF. The CDR3 nucleotides are TGTGCCTGGACGACAGGGGATCATCAGCCCCAGCATTTT.

The chain uses TRBV6-6 and TRBJ1-5; 9 nucleotides line up with TRBD1. V was pared by 5 bases and J by 5 bases, with 7 bases of the junction left unmatched. The CDR3 runs to 15 residues. CDR1 MNHNY and CDR2 SVGAGI come from the germline V gene (reference sequence). This CDR3 reads CASSRPGQGDQPQHF. In DNA form, the CDR3 reads TGTGCCAGCAGTCGCCCGGGACAGGGAGATCAGCCCCAGCATTTT.

The CDR3 protein is CASSRDLSTDTQYF. Written as DNA, the CDR3 is TGTGCCAGCAGCCGAGACCTGAGCACAGATACGCAGTATTTT. The rearrangement joins TRBV28 to TRBJ2-3; D not resolved. V was pared by 6 bases and J by 0 bases, with 10 bases between. Germline V gene data show CDR1 as MDHEN and CDR2 as SYDVKM. This CDR3 is 14 amino acids long.

The chain employs TRBV18 and TRBJ2-3, with TRBD2 as a possible D gene (6 bases). Trimming pared 3 bases from V and 3 bases from J, leaving 10 bases between. This CDR3 spans 14 amino acids. The germline gives CDR1 KGHSH, CDR2 LQKENI. The CDR3 reads CASSPWGETDTQYF. The DNA for the CDR3 is TGTGCCAGCTCACCCTGGGGGGAGACAGATACGCAGTATTTT.

This chain connects TRBV15 to TRBJ2-7, with D tentatively TRBD2 (5 bases). V shed 4 bases and J shed 1 base, with 14 bases lying between them. Germline assignment: CDR1 LNHNV and CDR2 YYDKDF (reference sequence). This CDR3 is 15 amino acids long. CDR3 amino acids: CATSNTLGRSYEQYF. The CDR3 DNA follows: TGTGCCACCAGCAACACACTAGGACGGTCCTACGAGCAGTACTTC.

In its sample, this clone was seen once. The CDR3 region is CASSTLGGGRFDEAFF. In DNA, the CDR3 is TGTGCCAGCAGCACCCTGGGAGGGGGTCGATTTGATGAAGCTTTCTTT. This sequence joins TRBV7-9 and TRBJ1-1, with a tentative D call TRBD1 (6 bases). Germline CDR1 and CDR2: SEHNR and FQNEAQ (reference sequence). The CDR3 extends over 16 amino acids. The V end lost 5 bases, the J end lost 7 bases, and 23 bases lay between the germline ends.

The genes are TRBV6-6 and TRBJ2-7; either TRBD1 or TRBD2 may supply D (5 bases each). Trimming stripped 4 bases from V and 0 bases from J, with 10 bases between. The germline V gene has CDR1 MNHNY and CDR2 SVGAGI (reference sequence). This CDR3 contains 14 residues. In nucleotides, the CDR3 is TGTGCCAGCAGTTCCGGGACCGCCTCCTACGAGCAGTACTTC. Translating it yields CASSSGTASYEQYF.

The chain employs TRBV15 and TRBJ2-7; D is perhaps TRBD1 (6 bases). Germline V gene lookup returns CDR1 LNHNV and CDR2 YYDKDF (reference sequence). CDR3 length: 14 amino acids. Trimming pared 3 bases from V and 2 bases from J, leaving 11 bases between. CDR3 protein: CATSSLGQTYEQYF. The CDR3 nucleotides read TGTGCCACCAGCAGCTTGGGACAAACCTACGAGCAGTACTTC.

The chain couples TRBV19 to TRBJ1-5; D might be TRBD1 (6 bases). CDR3 size: 15 residues. CDR1 and CDR2 from the germline V gene are LNHDA and SQIVND (reference sequence). V dropped 8 bases and J dropped 3 bases, with 17 bases sitting between them. CDR3 sequence: CASDRTGATNQPQHF. CDR3 sequence (DNA): TGTGCCAGTGACCGGACGGGGGCAACCAATCAGCCCCAGCATTTT.

In this sample, this clone turned up once. No DNA is shown, since the ends of the CDR3 on it are uncertain; the CDR3 is the one TCRdb lists. CDR3 sequence: CASSFEFDWVGQGIEGWENTEAFF. The chain couples TRBV12-1 to TRBJ1-1; no check of the table's D call, TRBD1, against the DNA was made. TRBV12-1 is termed a pseudogene. Including both end residues, the CDR3 is 24 amino acids long.

The chain is built from TRBV4-1 and TRBJ2-7; D remains unclear. CDR1 is MGHRA, CDR2 YSYEKL, per germline. V dropped 3 bases and J dropped 6 bases, with 18 bases sitting between them. This CDR3 is built from 15 residues. The CDR3 protein is CASSQGPGEDLEQYF. CDR3 in DNA: TGCGCCAGCAGCCAGGGTCCAGGCGAGGATCTCGAGCAGTACTTC.

V usage is TRBV7-2 and J usage is TRBJ1-5; no clear D gene. V lost 1 base, J lost 3 bases, and 10 bases lay in between. The CDR3 is 15 amino acids. Germline CDR1 reads SGHTA; CDR2 reads FQGNSA. CDR3 nucleotides: TGTGCCAGCAGCTTAGAGGCTACAGACAATCAGCCCCAGCATTTT. Protein sequence: CASSLEATDNQPQHF.

The rearrangement links TRBV18 to TRBJ2-7; tentative D call: TRBD2 (6 bases). The CDR3 contains 14 residues. CDR1 and CDR2 from the germline V gene are KGHSH and LQKENI. Deletions cut 5 bases from V and 2 bases from J, with 13 bases between. The CDR3 region is CASSTRGVPYEQYF. DNA of the CDR3: TGTGCCAGCTCAACGCGCGGGGTGCCCTACGAGCAGTACTTC.

V is TRBV27 and J is TRBJ2-5, with D possibly TRBD1 on 6 matching bases. Trimming left V 4 bases short and J 6 bases short, with 12 bases between. The CDR3 loop spans 13 amino acids. From germline, CDR1 is MNHEY and CDR2 SMNVEV (reference sequence). CDR3 bases: TGTGCCAGCAGTTGGGGCAGGGGACAGACCCAGTACTTC. This sequence encodes CASSWGRGQTQYF.

The rearrangement links TRBV9 to TRBJ2-7, with D possibly TRBD2 on 7 matching bases. This CDR3 spans 16 amino acids. Germline V CDR1 and CDR2: SGDLS, YYNGEE. Deletions cut 0 bases from V and 3 bases from J, with 16 bases between. The CDR3: CASSVDGGGLFYEQYF. The CDR3 DNA reads TGTGCCAGCAGCGTAGACGGCGGGGGCTTATTCTACGAGCAGTACTTC.